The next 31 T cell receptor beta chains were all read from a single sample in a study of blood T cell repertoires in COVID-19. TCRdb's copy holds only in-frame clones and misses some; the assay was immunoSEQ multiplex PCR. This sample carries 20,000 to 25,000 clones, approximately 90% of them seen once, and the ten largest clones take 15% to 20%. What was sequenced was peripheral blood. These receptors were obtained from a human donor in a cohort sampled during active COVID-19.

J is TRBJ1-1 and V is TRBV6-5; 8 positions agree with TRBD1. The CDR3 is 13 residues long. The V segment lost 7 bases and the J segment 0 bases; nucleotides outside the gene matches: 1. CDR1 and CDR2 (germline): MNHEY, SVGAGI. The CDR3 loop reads CASMTGVNTEAFF. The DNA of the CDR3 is TGTGCCAGCATGACAGGGGTGAACACTGAAGCTTTCTTT.

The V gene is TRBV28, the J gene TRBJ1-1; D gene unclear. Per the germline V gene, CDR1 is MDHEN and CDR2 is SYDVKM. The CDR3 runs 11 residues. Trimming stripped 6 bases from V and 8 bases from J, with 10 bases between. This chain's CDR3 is CASSHTTEAFF. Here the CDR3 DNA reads TGTGCCAGCAGCCATACAACGGAAGCTTTCTTT.

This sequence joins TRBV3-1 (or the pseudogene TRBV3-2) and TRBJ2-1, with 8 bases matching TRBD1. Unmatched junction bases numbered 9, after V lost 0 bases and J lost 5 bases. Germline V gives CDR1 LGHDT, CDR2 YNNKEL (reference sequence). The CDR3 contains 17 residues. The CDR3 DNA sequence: TGTGCCAGCAGCCAAGAATTCGGACAGGGCGTTGACAATGAGCAGTTCTTC. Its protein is CASSQEFGQGVDNEQFF.

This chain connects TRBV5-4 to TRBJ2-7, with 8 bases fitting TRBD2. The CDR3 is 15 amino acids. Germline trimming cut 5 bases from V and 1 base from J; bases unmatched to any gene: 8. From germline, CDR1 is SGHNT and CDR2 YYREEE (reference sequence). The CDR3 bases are TGTGCCAGCAGTCGTGGAGCGGGGGAGTCCTACGAGCAGTACTTC. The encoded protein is CASSRGAGESYEQYF.

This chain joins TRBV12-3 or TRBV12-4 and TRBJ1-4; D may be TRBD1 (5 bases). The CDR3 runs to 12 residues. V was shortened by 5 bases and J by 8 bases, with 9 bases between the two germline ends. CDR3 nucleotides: TGTGCCAGCAGTGAAGGGGTCGAAAAACTGTTTTTT. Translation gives CASSEGVEKLFF.

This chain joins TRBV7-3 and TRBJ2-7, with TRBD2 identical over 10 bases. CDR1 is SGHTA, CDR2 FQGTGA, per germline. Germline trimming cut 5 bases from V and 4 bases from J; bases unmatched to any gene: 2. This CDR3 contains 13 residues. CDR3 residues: CASSLAGAYEQYF. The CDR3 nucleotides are TGTGCCAGCAGCCTAGCGGGGGCATACGAGCAGTACTTC.

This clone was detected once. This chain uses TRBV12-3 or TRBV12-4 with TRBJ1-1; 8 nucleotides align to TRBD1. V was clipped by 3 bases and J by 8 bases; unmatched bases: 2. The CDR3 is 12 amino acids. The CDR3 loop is CASSLSGGEAFF. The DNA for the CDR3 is TGTGCCAGCAGTTTGTCAGGGGGCGAAGCTTTCTTT.

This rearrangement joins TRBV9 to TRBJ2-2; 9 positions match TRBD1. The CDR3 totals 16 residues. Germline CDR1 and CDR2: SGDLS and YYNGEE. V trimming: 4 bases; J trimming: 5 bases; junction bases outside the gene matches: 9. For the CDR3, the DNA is TGTGCCAGCAGCAAACGGACAGGGGTTCTTACCGGGGAGCTGTTTTTT. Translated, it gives CASSKRTGVLTGELFF.

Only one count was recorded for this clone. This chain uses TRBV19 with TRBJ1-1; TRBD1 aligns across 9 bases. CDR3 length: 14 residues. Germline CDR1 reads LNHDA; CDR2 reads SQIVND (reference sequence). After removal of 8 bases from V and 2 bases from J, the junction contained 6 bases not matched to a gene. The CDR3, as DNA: TGTGCCAGTGCCGGGACAGGGATTAACACTGAAGCTTTCTTT. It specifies CASAGTGINTEAFF.

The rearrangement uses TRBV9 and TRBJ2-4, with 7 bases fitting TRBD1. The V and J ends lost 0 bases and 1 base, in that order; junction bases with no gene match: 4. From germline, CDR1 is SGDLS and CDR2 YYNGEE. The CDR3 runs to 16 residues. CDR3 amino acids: CASSVGGGAAKNIQYF. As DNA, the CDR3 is TGTGCCAGCAGCGTAGGAGGGGGCGCCGCCAAAAACATTCAGTACTTC.

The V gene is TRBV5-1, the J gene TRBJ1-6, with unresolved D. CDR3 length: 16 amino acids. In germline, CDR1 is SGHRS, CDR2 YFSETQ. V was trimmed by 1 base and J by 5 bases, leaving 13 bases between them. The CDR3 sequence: CASSLREVTNNSPLHF. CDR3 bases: TGCGCCAGCAGCTTGAGAGAGGTAACGAATAATTCACCCCTCCACTTT. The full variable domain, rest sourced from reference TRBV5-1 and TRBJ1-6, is KAGVTQTPRYLIKTRGQQVTLSCSPISGHRSVSWYQQTPGQGLQFLFEYFSETQRNKGNFPGRFSGRQFSNSRSEMNVSTLELGDSALYLCASSLREVTNNSPLHFGNGTRLTVT.

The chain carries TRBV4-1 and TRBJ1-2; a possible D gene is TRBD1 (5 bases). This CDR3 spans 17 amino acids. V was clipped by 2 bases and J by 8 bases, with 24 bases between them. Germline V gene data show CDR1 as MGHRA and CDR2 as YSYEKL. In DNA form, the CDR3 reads TGCGCCAGCAGCCAACAAGGGGCCGGAGCGCCCTCCCAGGGCTACACCTTC. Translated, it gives CASSQQGAGAPSQGYTF.

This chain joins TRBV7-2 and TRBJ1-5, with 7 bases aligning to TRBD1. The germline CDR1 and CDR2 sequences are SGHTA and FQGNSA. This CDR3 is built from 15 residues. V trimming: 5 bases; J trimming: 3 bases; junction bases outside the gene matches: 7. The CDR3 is CASSLQGVDNQPQHF. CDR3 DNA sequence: TGTGCCAGCAGCCTCCAGGGGGTGGACAATCAGCCCCAGCATTTT.

CDR3 amino acids: CASSLEPGFLYNSPLHF. CDR3 nucleotide sequence: TGTGCCAGCAGCTTAGAACCAGGTTTCCTCTATAATTCACCCCTCCACTTT. The rearrangement links TRBV7-9 to TRBJ1-6; D remains unclear. Germline V gene data show CDR1 as SEHNR and CDR2 as FQNEAQ (reference sequence). This CDR3 is 17 amino acids long. V was trimmed by 1 base and J by 3 bases, leaving 13 bases between them.

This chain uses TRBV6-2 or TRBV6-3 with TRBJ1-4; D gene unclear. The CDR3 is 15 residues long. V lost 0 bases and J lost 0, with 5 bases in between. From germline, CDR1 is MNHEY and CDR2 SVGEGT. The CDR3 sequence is CASSYSGATNEKLFF. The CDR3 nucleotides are TGTGCCAGCAGTTACTCAGGAGCAACTAATGAAAAACTGTTTTTT.

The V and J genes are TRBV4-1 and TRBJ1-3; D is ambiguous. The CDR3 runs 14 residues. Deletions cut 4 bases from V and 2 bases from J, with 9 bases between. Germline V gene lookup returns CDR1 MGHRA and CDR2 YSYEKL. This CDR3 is CASSRGQAGNTIYF. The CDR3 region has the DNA TGCGCCAGCAGCCGTGGGCAAGCTGGAAACACCATATATTTT.

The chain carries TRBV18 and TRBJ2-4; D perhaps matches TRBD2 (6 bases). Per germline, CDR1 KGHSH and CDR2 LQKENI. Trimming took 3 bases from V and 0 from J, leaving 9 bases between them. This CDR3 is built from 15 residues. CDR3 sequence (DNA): TGTGCCAGCTCACCGGGACTGCTAGCCAAAAACATTCAGTACTTC. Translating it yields CASSPGLLAKNIQYF.

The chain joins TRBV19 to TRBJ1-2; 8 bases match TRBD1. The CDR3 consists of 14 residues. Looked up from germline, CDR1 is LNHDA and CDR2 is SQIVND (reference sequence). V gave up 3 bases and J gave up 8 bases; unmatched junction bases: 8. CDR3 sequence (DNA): TGTGCCAGTAGTATCGGGATACAGGGGGGCGGCTACACCTTC. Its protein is CASSIGIQGGGYTF.

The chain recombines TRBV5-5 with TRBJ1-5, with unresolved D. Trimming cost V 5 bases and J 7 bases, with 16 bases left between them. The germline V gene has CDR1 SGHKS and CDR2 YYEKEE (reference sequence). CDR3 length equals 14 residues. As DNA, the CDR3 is TGTGCCAGCAGTCAAAGTCCCGAGGGCCAGCCCCAGCATTTT. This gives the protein CASSQSPEGQPQHF. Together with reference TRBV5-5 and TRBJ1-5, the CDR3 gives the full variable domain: DAGVTQSPTHLIKTRGQQVTLRCSPISGHKSVSWYQQVLGQGPQFIFQYYEKEERGRGNFPDRFSARQFPNYSSELNVNALLLGDSALYLCASSQSPEGQPQHFGDGTRLSIL.

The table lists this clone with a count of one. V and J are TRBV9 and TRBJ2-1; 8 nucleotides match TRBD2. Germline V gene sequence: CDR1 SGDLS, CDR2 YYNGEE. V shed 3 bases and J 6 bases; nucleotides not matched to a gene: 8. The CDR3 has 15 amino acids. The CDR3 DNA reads TGTGCCAGCAGCGACGCTCGGGGGGGCATCAATGAGCAGTTCTTC. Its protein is CASSDARGGINEQFF.

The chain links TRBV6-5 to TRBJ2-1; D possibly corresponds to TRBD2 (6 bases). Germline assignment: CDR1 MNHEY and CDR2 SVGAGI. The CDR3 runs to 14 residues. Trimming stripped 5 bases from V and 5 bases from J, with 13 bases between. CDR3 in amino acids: CASSPRGGDNEQFF. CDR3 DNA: TGTGCCAGCAGTCCCCGGGGCGGGGACAATGAGCAGTTCTTC.

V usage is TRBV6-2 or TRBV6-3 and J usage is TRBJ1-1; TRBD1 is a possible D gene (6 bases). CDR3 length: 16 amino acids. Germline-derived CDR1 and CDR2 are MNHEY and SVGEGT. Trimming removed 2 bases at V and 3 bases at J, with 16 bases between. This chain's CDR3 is CASSYREQGAYTEAFF. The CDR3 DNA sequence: TGTGCCAGCAGTTACAGAGAACAGGGAGCTTACACTGAAGCTTTCTTT.

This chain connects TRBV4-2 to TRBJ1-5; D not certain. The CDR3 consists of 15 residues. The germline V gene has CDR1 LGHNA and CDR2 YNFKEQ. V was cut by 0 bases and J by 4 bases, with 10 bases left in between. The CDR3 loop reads CASSQERAENQPQHF. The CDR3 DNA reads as TGTGCCAGCAGCCAAGAGAGGGCAGAGAATCAGCCCCAGCATTTT.

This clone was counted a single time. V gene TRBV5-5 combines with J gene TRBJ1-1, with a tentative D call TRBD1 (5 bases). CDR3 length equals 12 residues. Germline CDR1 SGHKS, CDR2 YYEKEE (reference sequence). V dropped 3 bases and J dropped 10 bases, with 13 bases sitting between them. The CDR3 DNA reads TGTGCCAGCAGCTATGACATTCAGGGAGCTTTCTTT. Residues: CASSYDIQGAFF.

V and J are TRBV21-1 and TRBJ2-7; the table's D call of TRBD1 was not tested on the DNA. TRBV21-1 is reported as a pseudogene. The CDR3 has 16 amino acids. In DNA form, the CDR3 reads TGTGCCAGCAGCAAAGGAACCCGACCAGGAACCTACGAGCAGTACTTC. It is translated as CASSKGTRPGTYEQYF.

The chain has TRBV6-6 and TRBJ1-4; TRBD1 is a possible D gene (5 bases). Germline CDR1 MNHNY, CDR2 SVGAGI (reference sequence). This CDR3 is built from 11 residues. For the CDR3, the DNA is TGTGTGGGCAGCGGGGACGAAAAACTGTTTTTT. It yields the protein CVGSGDEKLFF.

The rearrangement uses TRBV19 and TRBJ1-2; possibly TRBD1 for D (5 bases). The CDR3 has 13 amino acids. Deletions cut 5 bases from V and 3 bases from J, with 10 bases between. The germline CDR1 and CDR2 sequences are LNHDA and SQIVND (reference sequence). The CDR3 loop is CASSAARDYGYTF. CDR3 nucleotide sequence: TGTGCCAGTAGTGCGGCCAGGGACTATGGCTACACCTTC.

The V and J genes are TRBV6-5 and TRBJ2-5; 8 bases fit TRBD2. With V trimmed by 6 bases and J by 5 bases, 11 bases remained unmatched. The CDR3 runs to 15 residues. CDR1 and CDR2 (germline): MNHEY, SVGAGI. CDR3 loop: CASRNRGGSGETQYF. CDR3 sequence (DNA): TGTGCCAGCAGGAACCGGGGGGGGTCGGGGGAGACCCAGTACTTC.

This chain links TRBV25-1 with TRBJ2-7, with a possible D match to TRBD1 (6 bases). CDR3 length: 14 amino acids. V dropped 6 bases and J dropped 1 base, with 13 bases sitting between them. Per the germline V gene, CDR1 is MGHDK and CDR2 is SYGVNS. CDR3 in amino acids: CASRPNRGSYEQYF. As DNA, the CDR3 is TGTGCCAGCAGACCCAATAGGGGGTCCTACGAGCAGTACTTC.

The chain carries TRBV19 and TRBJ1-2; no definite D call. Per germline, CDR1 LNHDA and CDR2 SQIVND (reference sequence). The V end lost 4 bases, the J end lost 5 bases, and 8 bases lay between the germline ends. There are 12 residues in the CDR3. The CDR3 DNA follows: TGTGCCAGTAGTAATGCCCGGTATGGCTACACCTTC. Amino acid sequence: CASSNARYGYTF.

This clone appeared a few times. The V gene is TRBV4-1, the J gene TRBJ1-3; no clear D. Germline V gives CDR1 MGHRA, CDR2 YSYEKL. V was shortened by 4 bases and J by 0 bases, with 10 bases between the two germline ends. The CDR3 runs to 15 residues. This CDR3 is CASSRNWASGNTIYF. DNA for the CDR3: TGCGCCAGCAGCCGTAACTGGGCCTCTGGAAACACCATATATTTT.